This TCR beta chain derives from a study of blood T cells in healthy people across ages. Germline-derived CDR1 and CDR2 are GTSNPN and SVGIG (reference sequence). The CDR3 is made up of 12 amino acids. After removal of 5 bases from V and 6 bases from J, the junction contained 7 bases not matched to a gene. Then a second PCR, running roughly 6 to 11 cycles, was carried out with a sample-barcoded 5' primer and a J-beta primer mix. Via MiXCR, TCRdb re-called the 5' RACE reads, giving one row per CDR3 protein. The sample consists of roughly 700,000 distinct CDR3 sequences, 32% of them appearing once. There were healthy Caucasian individuals from Russia, aged roughly 6 to 90, serving as donors.

Material for sequencing was blood. This sequence was found in a woman aged 80 or over in good health. The genes are TRBV30 and TRBJ2-7; 7 bases are a match to TRBD2. The CDR3 sequence is CAWSGGGGEQYF. DNA of the CDR3: TGTGCCTGGTCGGGAGGTGGGGGCGAGCAGTACTTC.